This T cell receptor beta chain comes out of a study of shared clonotypes between healthy human individuals. Only in-frame clones appear in the TCRdb table, and some are missing; sequencing was by immunoSEQ multiplex PCR. Of over 950,000 clones in the sample, about 72% were seen once. The material sequenced was memory CD4+ T cells from PBMCs. Subset denoted: CD45RA-negative fraction. This clonotype was sampled from a man between 18 and 35 years old in good health. Some clones in this sample may be carry-over from other donors' samples.

Here the CDR3 reads CASSPDGRAATEAFF. DNA for the CDR3: TGTGCCAGCTCACCCGACGGCAGGGCGGCCACTGAAGCTTTCTTT. The chain joins TRBV18 to TRBJ1-1; D may be TRBD1 (5 bases). Germline CDR1 KGHSH, CDR2 LQKENI. The CDR3 loop spans 15 amino acids. V was trimmed by 3 bases and J by 4 bases, leaving 15 bases between them.